This TCR beta chain originates from a study of early stage breast cancer tumors. TCRdb's copy holds only in-frame clones and misses some; the assay was immunoSEQ multiplex PCR. The data contain 55,000 to 70,000 clones, around 80% of them singletons. Source material: blood. The origin of this receptor is a person aged 35 to 50 with breast cancer.

CDR3 region: CASSPPGPGAMGDTQYF. For the CDR3, the DNA is TGTGCCAGCTCACCCCCCGGCCCAGGGGCCATGGGGGATACGCAGTATTTT. The rearrangement links TRBV18 to TRBJ2-3; tentative D call: TRBD1 (6 bases). The V gene lost 3 bases and the J gene lost 6 bases, with 22 bases spanning the gap. The CDR3 is 17 residues long. Germline V gene data show CDR1 as KGHSH and CDR2 as LQKENI.